The 30 T cell receptor beta chains below were found in one sample sequenced in a study of control samples from healthy donors and cancer patients. Profiling relied on immunoSEQ multiplex PCR, and the TCRdb table lists in-frame clones only, not all of them. The data show about 130,000 clones, about 93% seen once. Source material: PBMCs. The receptors derive from a man aged 50 or older with head and neck cancer.

The gene calls are TRBV25-1 and TRBJ1-1, with D perhaps TRBD1 (5 bases). CDR3 size: 13 residues. Germline lookup yields CDR1 MGHDK and CDR2 SYGVNS. V was shortened by 5 bases and J by 11 bases, with 18 bases between the two germline ends. CDR3: CASSTSPWGVAFF. CDR3 nucleotide sequence: TGTGCCAGCAGTACCTCCCCTTGGGGGGTCGCTTTCTTT.

J is TRBJ2-3 and V is TRBV27, with 12 bases aligning to TRBD2. Per the germline V gene, CDR1 is MNHEY and CDR2 is SMNVEV (reference sequence). The CDR3 is 16 amino acids. With 1 base clipped from V and 4 bases from J, the junction kept 3 bases outside the gene matches. The CDR3 spells CASSLLTSGGSDTQYF. The CDR3 nucleotides read TGTGCCAGCAGTTTATTGACTAGCGGGGGCTCAGATACGCAGTATTTT.

CDR3 protein: CASSVGTGGPYEQYF. CDR3 nucleotide sequence: TGTGCCAGCAGCGTGGGGACAGGAGGCCCCTACGAGCAGTACTTC. The chain employs TRBV11-2 and TRBJ2-7; 8 bases align to TRBD1. The germline V gene has CDR1 SGHAT and CDR2 FQNNGV. The CDR3 totals 15 residues. J gave up 2 bases and V 5 bases, and 8 bases lay outside the gene matches.

The rearrangement joins TRBV20-1 to TRBJ2-4, with D maybe TRBD2 (7 bases). Per germline, CDR1 DFQATT and CDR2 SNEGSKA (reference sequence). The CDR3 sequence is 13 residues long. V was cut by 3 bases and J by 9 bases, with 15 bases left in between. The CDR3 sequence: CSASYGGAFIQYF. DNA of the CDR3: TGCAGTGCTAGTTATGGGGGGGCCTTCATTCAGTACTTC.

CDR3 sequence reads: CASSLAGLYTDTQYF. The CDR3 bases are TGCGCCAGCAGCCTAGCGGGGCTTTACACAGATACGCAGTATTTT. This chain links TRBV4-1 with TRBJ2-3, with 8 bases fitting TRBD2. This CDR3 has 15 residues. J lost 2 bases, V lost 4 bases, and 5 bases had no gene match. The germline gives CDR1 MGHRA, CDR2 YSYEKL.

This chain joins TRBV19 and TRBJ1-1, with D hard to call. Germline lookup yields CDR1 LNHDA and CDR2 SQIVND (reference sequence). The CDR3 loop spans 13 amino acids. With 2 bases removed from V and 2 bases from J, the gap between germline ends came to 6 bases. In DNA form, the CDR3 reads TGTGCCAGTAGTATACAGGTAAACACTGAAGCTTTCTTT. Protein: CASSIQVNTEAFF.

The rearrangement uses TRBV29-1 and TRBJ1-4, with TRBD1 as a possible D gene (5 bases). CDR3 size: 12 residues. Trimming pared 7 bases from V and 10 bases from J, leaving 16 bases between. CDR1 is SQVTM and CDR2 is ANQGSEA in the germline V gene. The CDR3 reads CSAADNRGKLFF. The CDR3 nucleotides are TGCAGCGCCGCCGACAATAGGGGAAAACTGTTTTTT. Full variable domain (outside the CDR3, taken from reference TRBV29-1 and TRBJ1-4): SAVISQKPSRDICQRGTSLTIQCQVDSQVTMMFWYRQQPGQSLTLIATANQGSEATYESGFVIDKFPISRPNLTFSTLTVSNMSPEDSSIYLCSAADNRGKLFFGSGTQLSVL.

J is TRBJ2-7 and V is TRBV27, with 7 bases fitting TRBD1. V was clipped by 1 base and J by 2 bases; unmatched bases: 2. CDR1 and CDR2 from the germline V gene are MNHEY and SMNVEV (reference sequence). This CDR3 spans 14 amino acids. The CDR3 bases are TGTGCCAGCAGTTTATATACAGGGGCCTACGAGCAGTACTTC. Its translation is CASSLYTGAYEQYF.

The chain uses TRBV30 and TRBJ1-3; no firm D call. CDR3 length: 14 residues. V dropped 4 bases and J dropped 0 bases, with 10 bases sitting between them. In germline, CDR1 is GTSNPN, CDR2 SVGIG (reference sequence). In DNA, the CDR3 is TGTGCCTGGATTCCAAAGAGCTCTGGAAACACCATATATTTT. Translated: CAWIPKSSGNTIYF.

This chain uses TRBV9 with TRBJ2-2, with 12 bases lining up with TRBD2. The CDR3 runs 17 residues. The junction had 8 bases not matched to a gene; V was cut back by 5 bases and J by 3 bases. Germline V gives CDR1 SGDLS, CDR2 YYNGEE. This CDR3 is CASRTLAGGPDTGELFF. For the CDR3, the DNA is TGTGCCAGCAGGACCCTAGCGGGGGGGCCGGACACCGGGGAGCTGTTTTTT.

The CDR3 loop reads CASSLNPPWDYGYTF. In DNA, the CDR3 is TGTGCCAGCAGCTTAAATCCACCGTGGGACTATGGCTACACCTTC. The chain joins TRBV7-9 to TRBJ1-2; D is undetermined. Trimming took 2 bases from V and 3 from J, leaving 13 bases between them. Germline V gives CDR1 SEHNR, CDR2 FQNEAQ (reference sequence). CDR3 size: 15 residues.

This chain uses TRBV4-3 with TRBJ1-3; no firm D call. CDR3 length: 15 residues. The germline gives CDR1 LGHNA, CDR2 YSLEER. The germline V and J ends were trimmed by 2 bases and 0 bases, with 8 bases remaining between them. Here the CDR3 DNA reads TGCGCCAGCAGCCAATCGACGGACTCTGGAAACACCATATATTTT. It codes for CASSQSTDSGNTIYF.

The table lists this clone with a few counts. The gene calls are TRBV5-1 and TRBJ2-7; possible D gene TRBD2, 7 bases. V was cut by 2 bases and J by 7 bases, with 10 bases left in between. CDR1 is SGHRS and CDR2 is YFSETQ in the germline V gene. The CDR3 covers 12 residues. The CDR3 sequence: CASSFKGGEQYF. CDR3 nucleotide sequence: TGCGCCAGCAGCTTCAAGGGGGGGGAGCAGTACTTC.

This chain connects TRBV18 to TRBJ2-5, with 8 bases aligning to TRBD2. The germline V gene encodes CDR1 KGHSH and CDR2 LQKENI. The V segment lost 3 bases and the J segment 5 bases; nucleotides outside the gene matches: 11. The CDR3 sequence is 16 residues long. This CDR3 is CASSPRLGGAVETQYF. The DNA of the CDR3 is TGTGCCAGCTCACCCCGTCTCGGGGGGGCTGTTGAGACCCAGTACTTC.

The chain is built from TRBV3-1 (or the pseudogene TRBV3-2) and TRBJ2-7; either TRBD1 or TRBD2 may fit D (5 bases each). Trimming left V 8 bases short and J 2 bases short, with 16 bases between. The CDR3 contains 14 residues. Germline assignment: CDR1 LGHDT and CDR2 YNNKEL (reference sequence). The CDR3 protein is CASCLGTAAYEQYF. CDR3 in DNA: TGTGCCAGCTGTCTTGGGACGGCTGCCTACGAGCAGTACTTC.

The chain carries TRBV19 and TRBJ1-2; 9 bases match TRBD1. CDR3 length: 17 residues. The germline V gene encodes CDR1 LNHDA and CDR2 SQIVND (reference sequence). V was clipped by 3 bases and J by 2 bases; unmatched bases: 10. Written as DNA, the CDR3 is TGTGCCAGTAGTATGCCCGCCAGGACAGGGGAGAACTATGGCTACACCTTC. It is translated as CASSMPARTGENYGYTF.

The chain combines TRBV6-6 with TRBJ1-1; unclear D gene. V was shortened by 2 bases and J by 11 bases, with 18 bases between the two germline ends. The CDR3 is made up of 14 amino acids. Germline V gene data show CDR1 as MNHNY and CDR2 as SVGAGI (reference sequence). The CDR3 bases are TGTGCCAGCAGTTACGAAGCCGGTCCGGGTGCGGCTTTCTTT. Its protein is CASSYEAGPGAAFF.

This sequence joins TRBV4-3 and TRBJ1-2; D might be TRBD1 (5 bases). The CDR3 is 16 amino acids. Between the trimmed V and J ends, which lost 0 bases and 4 bases, there was a span of 15 bases. Germline V gene data show CDR1 as LGHNA and CDR2 as YSLEER. CDR3 amino acids: CASSQEARETLYGYTF. The CDR3 region has the DNA TGCGCCAGCAGCCAAGAAGCCAGGGAAACTCTCTATGGCTACACCTTC.

The CDR3 DNA follows: TGTGCCAGCAGCTCCTCGGGGGGTCTAACAGATACGCAGTATTTT. Amino acids: CASSSSGGLTDTQYF. This chain joins TRBV11-1 and TRBJ2-3, with 7 bases aligning to TRBD2. Germline values: CDR1 SGHAT, CDR2 FQDESV (reference sequence). CDR3 length equals 15 residues. Unmatched junction bases numbered 7, after V lost 4 bases and J lost 3 bases.

This clone was observed once. This CDR3 reads CASSAQGQETQYF. CDR3 sequence (DNA): TGTGCCAGCAGCGCACAGGGGCAAGAGACCCAGTACTTC. The chain has TRBV9 and TRBJ2-5; 7 bases line up with TRBD1. The CDR3 sequence is 13 residues long. Germline V gene data show CDR1 as SGDLS and CDR2 as YYNGEE. V lost 3 bases, J lost 2 bases, and 1 base stayed unmatched.

V is TRBV5-1 and J is TRBJ1-3; D might be TRBD1 (5 bases). Between the trimmed V and J ends, which lost 2 bases and 0 bases, there was a span of 18 bases. There are 18 residues in the CDR3. From germline, CDR1 is SGHRS and CDR2 YFSETQ. CDR3: CASSLGLGAGGSGNTIYF. The CDR3 nucleotides are TGCGCCAGCAGCTTAGGCTTGGGAGCCGGGGGCTCTGGAAACACCATATATTTT.

The sample holds one count of this clone. Other DNA variants within this sample encode the same CDR3. The chain is built from TRBV18 and TRBJ2-3; unclear D gene. V lost 6 bases, J lost 0 bases, and 4 bases lay in between. CDR1 is KGHSH and CDR2 is LQKENI in the germline V gene. This CDR3 spans 12 amino acids. CDR3: CASSPSTDTQYF. CDR3 sequence (DNA): TGTGCCAGCTCCCCCAGCACAGATACGCAGTATTTT.

The chain has TRBV12-5 and TRBJ2-1; D possibly corresponds to TRBD2 (5 bases). The germline gives CDR1 LGHNT, CDR2 FRNRAP. V was trimmed by 5 bases and J by 10 bases, leaving 12 bases between them. This CDR3 has 12 residues. The CDR3 DNA follows: TGTGCTAGTGGTCTTGAGGGTCGCGAGCAGTTCTTC. It encodes CASGLEGREQFF.

The chain has TRBV7-3 and TRBJ2-3; D is uncertain. The V end lost 2 bases, the J end lost 2 bases, and 11 bases lay between the germline ends. Looked up from germline, CDR1 is SGHTA and CDR2 is FQGTGA. CDR3 length: 15 amino acids. The CDR3 spells CASSLSAGTTDTQYF. DNA of the CDR3: TGTGCCAGCAGCTTATCGGCCGGAACCACAGATACGCAGTATTTT.

This chain joins TRBV18 and TRBJ2-7; no clear D gene. The CDR3 spans 13 residues. Germline loops: CDR1 KGHSH, CDR2 LQKENI. Trimming left V 0 bases short and J 3 bases short, with 6 bases between. The CDR3 loop is CASSPPPYYEQYF. The DNA for the CDR3 is TGTGCCAGCTCACCACCGCCCTACTACGAGCAGTACTTC.

V gene TRBV5-4 combines with J gene TRBJ2-4; 9 nucleotides align to TRBD2. Per the germline V gene, CDR1 is SGHNT and CDR2 is YYREEE (reference sequence). The V gene end was trimmed by 0 bases and the J gene end by 2 bases; junction bases not matched to a gene: 6. There are 17 residues in the CDR3. The CDR3 reads CASSLGQRGASKNIQYF. In DNA, the CDR3 is TGTGCCAGCAGCTTGGGACAGCGGGGGGCTTCCAAAAACATTCAGTACTTC.

The chain combines TRBV6-2 or TRBV6-3 with TRBJ2-7; unclear D gene. Trimming took 2 bases from V and 5 from J, leaving 4 bases between them. The germline gives CDR1 MNHEY, CDR2 SVGEGT. CDR3 length: 11 amino acids. DNA for the CDR3: TGTGCCAGCAGTTACGGGGACGAGCAGTACTTC. It translates to CASSYGDEQYF.

The gene calls are TRBV12-3 or TRBV12-4 and TRBJ1-1; TRBD1 might be the D (5 bases). V shed 4 bases and J shed 0 bases, with 6 bases lying between them. This CDR3 has 13 residues. The CDR3 region is CASSSTVNTEAFF. The CDR3 coding sequence is TGTGCCAGCAGTTCGACAGTGAACACTGAAGCTTTCTTT.

The chain couples TRBV28 to TRBJ1-4; D may be TRBD1 (6 bases). Deletions cut 3 bases from V and 8 bases from J, with 13 bases between. Germline lookup yields CDR1 MDHEN and CDR2 SYDVKM. This CDR3 spans 14 amino acids. CDR3 residues: CASSFRRGQEKLFF. The CDR3, as DNA: TGTGCCAGCAGTTTCAGGAGGGGACAAGAAAAACTGTTTTTT.

The J gene is TRBJ2-5, the V gene TRBV5-4; D is possibly TRBD2 (7 bases). Germline V gives CDR1 SGHNT, CDR2 YYREEE (reference sequence). With 1 base removed from V and 5 bases from J, the gap between germline ends came to 12 bases. CDR3 size: 14 residues. In DNA form, the CDR3 reads TGTGCCAGCAGCTTGTCGGGGGGCGTCGAGACCCAGTACTTC. It codes for CASSLSGGVETQYF.